This T cell receptor beta chain stems from a study of control samples from healthy donors and cancer patients. Measured with immunoSEQ multiplex PCR; TCRdb has only the in-frame clones, and not every one. The table lists 85,000 to 95,000 clones, about 87% of them singletons. With 4 bases removed from V and 0 bases from J, the gap between germline ends came to 5 bases. Germline V gene sequence: CDR1 GTSNPN, CDR2 SVGIG (reference sequence). The CDR3 extends over 12 amino acids. A word on this clone: Distinct nucleotide sequences in the sample also encode this CDR3.

Source material: blood. The genes are TRBV30 and TRBJ2-3, with unresolved D. The clonotype comes from a woman in her seventies in good health. DNA for the CDR3: TGTGCCTGGACTCCTAGCACAGATACGCAGTATTTT. This translates into CAWTPSTDTQYF.